This note documents a single TCR beta chain sequence. This sample stems from a study of T cell changes during pregnancy in multiple sclerosis. Clones were read by immunoSEQ multiplex PCR, and TCRdb kept only the in-frame ones, dropping some. The sample contains roughly 90,000 clones, around 93% of which appear only once. CDR1 is SGDLS and CDR2 is YYNGEE in the germline V gene. The CDR3 is made up of 15 amino acids. The ends were cut back, 0 bases at V and 7 bases at J, with 14 bases in the middle. This sequence was found in a female donor in good health, enrolled as a control in a pregnancy study. Source: peripheral blood, taken in the first trimester of pregnancy. This chain joins TRBV9 and TRBJ1-5; D is possibly TRBD1 (5 bases). This CDR3 is CASSVDGGWGQPQHF. In DNA, the CDR3 is TGTGCCAGCAGCGTAGATGGTGGGTGGGGCCAGCCCCAGCATTTT.